This TCR beta chain was identified during a study of shared clonotypes between healthy human individuals. Study-wide results and limits: Sequencing depth was expected to affect clonotype sharing among donors.

As concerns this clone: Its antigen is unidentified.

Methods used by the authors: ImmunoSEQ gave junction-only sequences without quality scores, so filtering differed. Libraries were prepared by immunoSEQ multiplex PCR; TCRdb keeps only in-frame clonotypes and omits some of them. That table is the source of V, J and clone size, and D and trimming were worked out from the DNA. The sample carries about 480,000 clones, about four fifths recorded once. This CDR3 is 15 amino acids long. The V end was cut by 6 bases, the J end by 2 bases, with 15 bases between. Germline V CDR1 and CDR2: MNHNS, SASEGT. The sequence derives from a woman aged 40 to 49 in good health. Some clones in this sample may be carry-over from other donors' samples. The V and J genes are TRBV6-1 and TRBJ2-3; possibly TRBD1 for D (6 bases). The source material was PBMCs. The CDR3 coding sequence is TGTGCCAGCAGCGAACCGGGACACGCCACAGATACGCAGTATTTT. Translation: CASSEPGHATDTQYF.